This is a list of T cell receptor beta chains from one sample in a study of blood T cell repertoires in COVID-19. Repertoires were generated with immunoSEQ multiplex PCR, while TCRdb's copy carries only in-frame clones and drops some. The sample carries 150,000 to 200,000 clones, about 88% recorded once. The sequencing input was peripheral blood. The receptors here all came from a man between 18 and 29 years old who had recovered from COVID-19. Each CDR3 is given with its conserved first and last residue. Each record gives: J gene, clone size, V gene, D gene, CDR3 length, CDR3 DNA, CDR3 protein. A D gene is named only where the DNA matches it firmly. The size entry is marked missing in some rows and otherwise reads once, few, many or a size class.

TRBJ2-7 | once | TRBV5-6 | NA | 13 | TGTGCCAGCAGCTTGGCCACTTTCTACGAGCAGTACTTC | CASSLATFYEQYF
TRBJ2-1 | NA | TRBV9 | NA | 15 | TGTGCCAGCAGCCACCCCCAGGCCCATTACGATGAGCAGTTCTTC | CASSHPQAHYDEQFF
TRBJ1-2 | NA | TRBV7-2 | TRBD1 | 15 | TGTGCCAGCAGCTTAAAGGACAGGGTGTTTCATGGCTACACCTTC | CASSLKDRVFHGYTF
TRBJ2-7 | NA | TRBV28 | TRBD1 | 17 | TGTGCCAGCAGTTTAATTTTCGGACAGGGGGCGCCGGGCGAGCAGTACTTC | CASSLIFGQGAPGEQYF
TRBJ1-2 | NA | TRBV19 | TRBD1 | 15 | TGTGCCAGTAGTCTGGGACAGATCGGGAACTATGGCTACACCTTC | CASSLGQIGNYGYTF
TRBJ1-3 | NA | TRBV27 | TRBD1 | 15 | TGTGCCAGCAGTTCACCCCGGGACAGAGGAAACACCATATATTTT | CASSSPRDRGNTIYF
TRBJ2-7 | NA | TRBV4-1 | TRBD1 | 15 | TGCGCCAGCAGCCAAGGTGACAGGGGGCTCAACGAGCAGTACTTC | CASSQGDRGLNEQYF
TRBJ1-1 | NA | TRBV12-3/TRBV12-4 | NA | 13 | TGTGCCAGCAGGGCGACAGAGAACACTGAAGCTTTCTTT | CASRATENTEAFF
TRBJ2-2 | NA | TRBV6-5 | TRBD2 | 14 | TGTGCCAGCGCGACTAGCGGGAGTAACGGGGAGCTGTTTTTT | CASATSGSNGELFF
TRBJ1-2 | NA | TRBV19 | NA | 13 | TGTGCCAGTAGTATTTGGGGAGACTATGGCTACACCTTC | CASSIWGDYGYTF
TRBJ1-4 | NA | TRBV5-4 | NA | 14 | TGTGCCAGCAGCCCCGGGGCAACTAATGAAAAACTGTTTTTT | CASSPGATNEKLFF
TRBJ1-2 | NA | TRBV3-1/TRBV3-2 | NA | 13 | TGTGCCAGCAGCCAAGATTACGGGTTCGGCTACACCTTC | CASSQDYGFGYTF
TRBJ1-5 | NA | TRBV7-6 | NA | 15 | TGTGCCAGCAGCGACCGCGGAGGCTACCTGGGGCCCCAGCATTTT | CASSDRGGYLGPQHF
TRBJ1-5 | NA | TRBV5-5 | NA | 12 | TGTGCCAGCAGCTCCCTCAATCAGCCCCAGCATTTT | CASSSLNQPQHF
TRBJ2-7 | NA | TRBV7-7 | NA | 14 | TGTGCTAGCAGCCGCTTGTGGGGGCCATACGAGCAGTACTTC | CASSRLWGPYEQYF
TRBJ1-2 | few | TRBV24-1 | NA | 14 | TGTGCCACCAGTCCCGGACAACTTAACTATGGCTACACCTTC | CATSPGQLNYGYTF
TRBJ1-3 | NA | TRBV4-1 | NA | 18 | TGCGCCAGCAGCCCAAGGGGCCCCGACAGGCTCGCTGGAAACACCATATATTTT | CASSPRGPDRLAGNTIYF
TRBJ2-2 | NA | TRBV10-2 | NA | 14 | TGCGCCAGCAGCCTCAGACAGGAGACCGGGGAGCTGTTTTTT | CASSLRQETGELFF
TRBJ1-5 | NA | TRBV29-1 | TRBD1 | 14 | TGCAGCGCCGAGACAGGGGACAGCAATCAGCCCCAGCATTTT | CSAETGDSNQPQHF
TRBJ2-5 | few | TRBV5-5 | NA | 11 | TGTGCCAGCACGGAGCAAGAGACCCAGTACTTC | CASTEQETQYF
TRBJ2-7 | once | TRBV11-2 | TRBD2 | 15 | TGTGCCAGCAGCCCCCCCCGGATAGCGGGAGACGAGCAGTACTTC | CASSPPRIAGDEQYF
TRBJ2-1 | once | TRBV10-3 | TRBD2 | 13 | TGTGCCATCAGTGATCTCGCGGGAGAAGAGCAGTTCTTC | CAISDLAGEEQFF
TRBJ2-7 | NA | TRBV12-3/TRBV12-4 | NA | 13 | TGTGCCAGCAGCCTCTCTGGACTCTACGAGCAGTACTTC | CASSLSGLYEQYF
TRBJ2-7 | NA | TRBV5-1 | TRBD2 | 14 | TGCGCCAGCAGCTTCAGGACTAGTGGGGACGAGCAGTACTTC | CASSFRTSGDEQYF
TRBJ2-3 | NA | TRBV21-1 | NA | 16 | TGTGCCAGCAGCGCCAGACTAGCGGGAGAGGTAGATACGCAGTATTTT | CASSARLAGEVDTQYF
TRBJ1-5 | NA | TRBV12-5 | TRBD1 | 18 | TGTGCTAGTGGTTTGCAAGGGACAGGGGGCGCTGGCAATCAGCCCCAGCATTTT | CASGLQGTGGAGNQPQHF
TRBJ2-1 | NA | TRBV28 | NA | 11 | TGTGCCAGCAGTTTACAGGTTGAGCAGTTCTTC | CASSLQVEQFF
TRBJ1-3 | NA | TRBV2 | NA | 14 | TGTGCCAGCACCTTCGCGGTCTCTGGAAACACCATATATTTT | CASTFAVSGNTIYF
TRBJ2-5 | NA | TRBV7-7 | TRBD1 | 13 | TGTGCTAGCAGCAGGGACAGGGGGGAGACCCAGTACTTC | CASSRDRGETQYF
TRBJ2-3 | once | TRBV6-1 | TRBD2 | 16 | TGTGCCAGCAGTGCCGGGACTAGCGGGAGAGGGGATACGCAGTATTTT | CASSAGTSGRGDTQYF
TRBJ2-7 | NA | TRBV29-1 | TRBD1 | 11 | TGCAGCGCCAGACAGGGGTACGAGCAGTACTTC | CSARQGYEQYF
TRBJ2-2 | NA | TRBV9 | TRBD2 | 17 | TGTGCCAGCAGCGAGGTTACTAGCGGGAGCAACACCGGGGAGCTGTTTTTT | CASSEVTSGSNTGELFF
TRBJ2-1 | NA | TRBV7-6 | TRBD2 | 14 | TGTGCCAGCAGCTTAGAACTAGCGCACAATGAGCAGTTCTTC | CASSLELAHNEQFF